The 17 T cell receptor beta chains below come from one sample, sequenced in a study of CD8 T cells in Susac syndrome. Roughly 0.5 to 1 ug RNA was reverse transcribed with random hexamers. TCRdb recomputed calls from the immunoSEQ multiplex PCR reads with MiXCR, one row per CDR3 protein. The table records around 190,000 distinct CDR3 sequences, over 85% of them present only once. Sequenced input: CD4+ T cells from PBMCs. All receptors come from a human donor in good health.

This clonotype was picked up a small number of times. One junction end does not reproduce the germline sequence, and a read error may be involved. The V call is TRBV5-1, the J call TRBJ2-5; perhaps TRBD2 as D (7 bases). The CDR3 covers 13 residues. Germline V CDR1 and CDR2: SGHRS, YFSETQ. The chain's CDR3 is CASSLRGGETQYF. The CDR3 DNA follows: TGTGCCAGCAGTTTGAGGGGGGGAGAGACCCAGTACTTC.

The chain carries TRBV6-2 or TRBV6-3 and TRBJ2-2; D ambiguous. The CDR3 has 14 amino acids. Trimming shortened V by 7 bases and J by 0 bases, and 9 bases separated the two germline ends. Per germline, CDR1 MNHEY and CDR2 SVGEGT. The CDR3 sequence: CASTQRPNTGELFF. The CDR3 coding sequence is TGTGCCAGCACCCAACGGCCGAACACCGGGGAGCTGTTTTTT.

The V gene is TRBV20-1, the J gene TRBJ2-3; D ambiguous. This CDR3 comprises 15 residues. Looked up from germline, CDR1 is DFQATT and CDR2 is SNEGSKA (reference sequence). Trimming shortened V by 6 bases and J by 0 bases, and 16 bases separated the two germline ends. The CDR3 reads CSAETGTSSTDTQYF. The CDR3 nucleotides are TGCAGTGCCGAGACCGGTACCTCTAGCACAGATACGCAGTATTTT.

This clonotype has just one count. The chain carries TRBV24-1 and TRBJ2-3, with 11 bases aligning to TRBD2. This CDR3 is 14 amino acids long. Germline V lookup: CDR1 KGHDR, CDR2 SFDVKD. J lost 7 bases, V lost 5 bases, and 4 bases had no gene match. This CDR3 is CATSVSGGGYTQYF. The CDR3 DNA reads TGTGCCACCAGTGTTAGCGGGGGGGGATATACGCAGTATTTT.

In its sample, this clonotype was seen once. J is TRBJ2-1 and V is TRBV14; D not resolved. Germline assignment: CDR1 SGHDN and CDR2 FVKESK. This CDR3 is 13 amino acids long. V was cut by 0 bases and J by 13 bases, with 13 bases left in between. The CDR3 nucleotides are TGTGCCAGCAGCCAAGATCCTCGGCTCTCTCAGTTCTTC. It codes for CASSQDPRLSQFF.

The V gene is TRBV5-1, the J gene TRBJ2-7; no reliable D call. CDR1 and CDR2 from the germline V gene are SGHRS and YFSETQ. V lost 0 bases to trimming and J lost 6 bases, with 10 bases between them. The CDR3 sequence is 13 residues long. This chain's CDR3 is CASSLARSAEQYF. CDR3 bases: TGCGCCAGCAGCTTGGCCAGGAGCGCCGAGCAGTACTTC.

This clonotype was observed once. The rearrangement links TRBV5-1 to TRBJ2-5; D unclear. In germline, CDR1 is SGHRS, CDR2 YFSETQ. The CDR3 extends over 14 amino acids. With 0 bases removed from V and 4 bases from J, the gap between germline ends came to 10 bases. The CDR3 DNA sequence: TGCGCCAGCAGCTTGGAAGGGTTGGGAGAGACCCAGTACTTC. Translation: CASSLEGLGETQYF.

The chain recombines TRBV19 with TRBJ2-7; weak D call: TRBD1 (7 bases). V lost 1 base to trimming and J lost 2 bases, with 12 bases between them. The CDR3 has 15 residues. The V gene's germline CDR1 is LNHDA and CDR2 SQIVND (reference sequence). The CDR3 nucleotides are TGTGCCAGTAGTATAGCGGGGGACAGAACCTACGAGCAGTACTTC. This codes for CASSIAGDRTYEQYF.

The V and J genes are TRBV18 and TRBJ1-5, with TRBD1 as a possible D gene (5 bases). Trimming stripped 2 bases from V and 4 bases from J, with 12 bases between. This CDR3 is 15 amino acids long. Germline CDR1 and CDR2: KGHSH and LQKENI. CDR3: CASSPRAGKNQPQHF. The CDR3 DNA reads TGTGCCAGCTCACCAAGGGCAGGGAAGAATCAGCCCCAGCATTTT.

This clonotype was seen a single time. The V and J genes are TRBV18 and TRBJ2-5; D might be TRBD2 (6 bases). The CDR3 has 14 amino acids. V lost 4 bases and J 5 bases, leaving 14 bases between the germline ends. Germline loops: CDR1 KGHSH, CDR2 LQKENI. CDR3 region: CASSRDGGPETQYF. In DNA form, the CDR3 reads TGTGCCAGCTCACGGGACGGGGGTCCGGAGACCCAGTACTTC. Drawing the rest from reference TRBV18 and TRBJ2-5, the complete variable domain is NAGVMQNPRHLVRRRGQEARLRCSPMKGHSHVYWYRQLPEEGLKFMVYLQKENIIDESGMPKERFSAEFPKEGPSILRIQQVVRGDSAAYFCASSRDGGPETQYFGPGTRLLVL.

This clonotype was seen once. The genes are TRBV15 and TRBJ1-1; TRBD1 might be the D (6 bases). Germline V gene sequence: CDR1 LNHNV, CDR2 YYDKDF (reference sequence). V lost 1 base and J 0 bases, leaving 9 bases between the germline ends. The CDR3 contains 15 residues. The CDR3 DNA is TGTGCCACCAGCAGAGTAGACAGGTTGAACACTGAAGCTTTCTTT. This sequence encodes CATSRVDRLNTEAFF.

The CDR3 protein is CASSAPTGGGSETQYF. The DNA of the CDR3 is TGTGCCAGCAGCGCCCCTACTGGCGGGGGAAGTGAGACCCAGTACTTC. The V call is TRBV7-9, the J call TRBJ2-5; 7 bases line up with TRBD2. The CDR3 sequence is 16 residues long. With 5 bases clipped from V and 5 bases from J, the junction kept 14 bases outside the gene matches. Germline assignment: CDR1 SEHNR and CDR2 FQNEAQ (reference sequence).

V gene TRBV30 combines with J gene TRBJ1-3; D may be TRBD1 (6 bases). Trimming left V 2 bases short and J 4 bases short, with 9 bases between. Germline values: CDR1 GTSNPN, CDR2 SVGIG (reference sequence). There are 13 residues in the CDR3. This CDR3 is CAWSLGGGNTIYF. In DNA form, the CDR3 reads TGTGCCTGGAGTTTAGGGGGAGGAAACACCATATATTTT. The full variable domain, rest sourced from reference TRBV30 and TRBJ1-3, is SQTIHQWPATLVQPVGSPLSLECTVEGTSNPNLYWYRQAAGRGLQLLFYSVGIGQISSEVPQNLSASRPQDRQFILSSKKLLLSDSGFYLCAWSLGGGNTIYFGEGSWLTVV.

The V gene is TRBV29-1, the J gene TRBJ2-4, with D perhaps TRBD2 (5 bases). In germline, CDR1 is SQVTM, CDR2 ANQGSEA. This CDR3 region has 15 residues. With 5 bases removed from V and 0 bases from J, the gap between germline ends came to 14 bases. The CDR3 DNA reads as TGCAGCGTTCGGGGTATGGGCCTAGCCAAAAACATTCAGTACTTC. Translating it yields CSVRGMGLAKNIQYF.

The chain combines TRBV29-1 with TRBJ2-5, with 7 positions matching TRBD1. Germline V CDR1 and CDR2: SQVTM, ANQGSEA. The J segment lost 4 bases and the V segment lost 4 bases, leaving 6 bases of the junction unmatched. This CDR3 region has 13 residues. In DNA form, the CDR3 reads TGCAGCGTTGTGCGGGCAGGGGGAGAGACCCAGTACTTC. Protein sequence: CSVVRAGGETQYF.

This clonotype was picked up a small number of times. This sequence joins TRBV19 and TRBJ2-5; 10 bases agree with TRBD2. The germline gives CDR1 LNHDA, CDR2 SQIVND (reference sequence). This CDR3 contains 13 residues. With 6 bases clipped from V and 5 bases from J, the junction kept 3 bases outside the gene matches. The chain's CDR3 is CASSLLAGETQYF. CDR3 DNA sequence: TGTGCCAGTAGCCTACTAGCGGGGGAGACCCAGTACTTC.

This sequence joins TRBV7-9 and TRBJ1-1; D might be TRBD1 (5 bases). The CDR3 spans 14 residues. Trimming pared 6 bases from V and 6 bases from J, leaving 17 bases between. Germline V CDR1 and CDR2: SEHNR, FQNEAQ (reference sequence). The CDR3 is CASRGSGTKPEAFF. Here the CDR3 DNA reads TGTGCCAGCAGGGGCAGCGGGACGAAGCCTGAAGCTTTCTTT.